This TCR beta chain is drawn from a study of T cell responses to AZD1222 COVID-19 vaccine. This table comes from immunoSEQ multiplex PCR, and its TCRdb copy is limited to in-frame clones, with some not included. The data contain 150,000 to 200,000 clones, around 90% of them singletons. This clone came up once. CDR1 and CDR2 (germline): SGHTA, FQGNSA. Trimming pared 3 bases from V and 4 bases from J, leaving 9 bases between. The CDR3 length is 14 residues. The sequences come from peripheral blood, collected 28 days after the second AZD1222 dose. The gene calls are TRBV7-2 and TRBJ2-2; tentative D call: TRBD1 (6 bases). The TCR comes from an adult who received the AZD1222 COVID-19 vaccine. CDR3 DNA: TGTGCCAGCAGCTTTAGGGGGAGCACCGGGGAGCTGTTTTTT. This codes for CASSFRGSTGELFF. Variable domain in full (rest from reference TRBV7-2 and TRBJ2-2): GAGVSQSPSNKVTEKGKDVELRCDPISGHTALYWYRQSLGQGLEFLIYFQGNSAPDKSGLPSDRFSAERTGGSVSTLTIQRTQQEDSAVYLCASSFRGSTGELFFGEGSRLTVL.